This T cell receptor beta chain appears in the sequencing data of a study of T cells in Graves' hyperthyroidism and ophthalmopathy. Study results and limitations: The model predicted ophthalmopathy a median around 6.5 months before onset.

This clonotype was picked up a small number of times. What it binds is unknown. The CDR3 regions of TCR beta were amplified from RNA transcripts. In the first-round RT-PCR of the TCR CDR3, the HTBI primer set was used. TCRdb used MiXCR to reprocess the multiplex PCR reads, holding one entry per CDR3 protein. The repertoire has some 550,000 distinct CDR3 sequences, less than 25% of them found once; the top ten carry about 25%. The J segment lost 7 bases and the V segment lost 5 bases, leaving 8 bases of the junction unmatched. Germline CDR1 reads SGHVS; CDR2 reads FQNEAQ. The length of the CDR3 is 14 residues. Diagnosis rested on symptoms, serum thyroxine and TRAb, thyroid ultrasound, and orbital computed tomography.

The origin of this receptor is a man aged 18-30 years with Graves' hyperthyroidism. The V gene is TRBV7-8, the J gene TRBJ1-5; 7 positions match TRBD1. The sample comprised blood. The CDR3 sequence is CASSLSSGGQPQHF. The CDR3 DNA sequence: TGTGCCAGCAGCCTCTCCTCAGGGGGACAGCCCCAGCATTTT. The full variable domain, rest sourced from reference TRBV7-8 and TRBJ1-5, is GAGVSQSPRYKVAKRGQDVALRCDPISGHVSLFWYQQALGQGPEFLTYFQNEAQLDKSGLPSDRFFAERPEGSVSTLKIQRTQQEDSAVYLCASSLSSGGQPQHFGDGTRLSIL.